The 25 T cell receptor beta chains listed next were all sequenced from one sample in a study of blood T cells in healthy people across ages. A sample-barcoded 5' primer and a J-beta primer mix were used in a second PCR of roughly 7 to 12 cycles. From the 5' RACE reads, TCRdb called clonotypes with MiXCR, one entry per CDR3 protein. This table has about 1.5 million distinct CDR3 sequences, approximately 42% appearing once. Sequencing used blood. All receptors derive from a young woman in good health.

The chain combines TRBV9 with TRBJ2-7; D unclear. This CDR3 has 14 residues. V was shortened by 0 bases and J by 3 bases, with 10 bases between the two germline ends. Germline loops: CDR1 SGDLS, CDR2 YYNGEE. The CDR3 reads CASSVAAVDYEQYF. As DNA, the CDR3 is TGTGCCAGCAGCGTAGCGGCTGTCGACTACGAGCAGTACTTC.

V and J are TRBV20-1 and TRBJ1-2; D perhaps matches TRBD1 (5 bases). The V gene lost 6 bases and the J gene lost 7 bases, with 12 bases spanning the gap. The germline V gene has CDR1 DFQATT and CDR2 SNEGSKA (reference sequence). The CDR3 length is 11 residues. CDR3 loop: CSATEGAGYTF. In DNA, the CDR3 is TGCAGTGCGACAGAGGGTGCTGGCTACACCTTC.

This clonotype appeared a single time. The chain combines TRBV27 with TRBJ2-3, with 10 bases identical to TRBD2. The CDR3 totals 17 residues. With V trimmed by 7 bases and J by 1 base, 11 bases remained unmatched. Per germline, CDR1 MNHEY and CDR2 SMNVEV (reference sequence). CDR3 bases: TGTGCCAGCACTAGCGGGGGCCATTCTGAACGCACAGATACGCAGTATTTT. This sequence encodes CASTSGGHSERTDTQYF.

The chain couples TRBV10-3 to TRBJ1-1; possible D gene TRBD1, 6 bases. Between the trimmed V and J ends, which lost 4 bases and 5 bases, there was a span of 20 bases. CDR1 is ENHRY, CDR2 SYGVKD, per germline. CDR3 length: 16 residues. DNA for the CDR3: TGTGCCATCAGTGGGGGGGCGGCAACAGGGAGGACTGAAGCTTTCTTT. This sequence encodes CAISGGAATGRTEAFF.

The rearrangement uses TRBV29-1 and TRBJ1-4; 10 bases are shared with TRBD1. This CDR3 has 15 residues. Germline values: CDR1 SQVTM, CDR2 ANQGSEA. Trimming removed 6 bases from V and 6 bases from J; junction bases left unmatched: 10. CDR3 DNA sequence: TGCAGCGTCTCTAAATCCGGGACAGGGGATGAAAAACTGTTTTTT. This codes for CSVSKSGTGDEKLFF. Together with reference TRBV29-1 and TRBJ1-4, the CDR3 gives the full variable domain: SAVISQKPSRDICQRGTSLTIQCQVDSQVTMMFWYRQQPGQSLTLIATANQGSEATYESGFVIDKFPISRPNLTFSTLTVSNMSPEDSSIYLCSVSKSGTGDEKLFFGSGTQLSVL.

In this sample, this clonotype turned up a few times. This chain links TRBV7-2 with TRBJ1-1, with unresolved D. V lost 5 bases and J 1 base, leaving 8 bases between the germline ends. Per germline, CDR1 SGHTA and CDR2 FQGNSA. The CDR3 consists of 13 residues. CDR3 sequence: CASSAPGNTEAFF. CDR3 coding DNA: TGTGCCAGCAGCGCCCCCGGGAACACTGAAGCTTTCTTT.

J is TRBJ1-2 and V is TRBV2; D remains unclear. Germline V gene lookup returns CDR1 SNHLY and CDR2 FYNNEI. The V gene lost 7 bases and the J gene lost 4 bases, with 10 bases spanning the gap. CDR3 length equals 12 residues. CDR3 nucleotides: TGTGCCAGCACGGGCGGGCCCTATGGCTACACCTTC. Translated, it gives CASTGGPYGYTF.

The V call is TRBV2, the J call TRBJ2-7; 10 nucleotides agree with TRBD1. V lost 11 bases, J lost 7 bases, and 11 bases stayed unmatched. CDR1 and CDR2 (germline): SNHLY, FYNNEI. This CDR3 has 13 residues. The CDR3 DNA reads TGTGCCGATTCCGGGACAGGGGCGCGGGAGCAGTACTTC. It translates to CADSGTGAREQYF. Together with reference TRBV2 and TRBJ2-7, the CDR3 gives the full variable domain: EPEVTQTPSHQVTQMGQEVILRCVPISNHLYFYWYRQILGQKVEFLVSFYNNEISEKSEIFDDQFSVERPDGSNFTLKIRSTKLEDSAMYFCADSGTGAREQYFGPGTRLTVT.

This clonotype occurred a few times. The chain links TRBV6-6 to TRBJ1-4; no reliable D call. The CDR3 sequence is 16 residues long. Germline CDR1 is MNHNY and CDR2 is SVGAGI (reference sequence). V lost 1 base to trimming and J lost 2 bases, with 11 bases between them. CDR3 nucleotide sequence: TGTGCCAGCAGTTACTTAGGCGGCCGGACTAATGAAAAACTGTTTTTT. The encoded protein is CASSYLGGRTNEKLFF.

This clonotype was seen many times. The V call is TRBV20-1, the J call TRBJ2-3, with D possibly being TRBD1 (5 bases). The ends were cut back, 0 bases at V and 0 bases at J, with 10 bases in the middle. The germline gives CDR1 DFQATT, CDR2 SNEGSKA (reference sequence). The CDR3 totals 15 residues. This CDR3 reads CSARERTTSTDTQYF. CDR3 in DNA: TGCAGTGCTAGAGAAAGGACAACTAGCACAGATACGCAGTATTTT.

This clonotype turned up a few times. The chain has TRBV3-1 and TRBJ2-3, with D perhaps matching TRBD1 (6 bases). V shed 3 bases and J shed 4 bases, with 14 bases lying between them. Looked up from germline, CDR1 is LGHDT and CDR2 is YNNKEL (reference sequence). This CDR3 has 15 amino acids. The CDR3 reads CASSQSHRDPDTQYF. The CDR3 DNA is TGTGCCAGCAGCCAGTCCCACAGGGACCCAGATACGCAGTATTTT.

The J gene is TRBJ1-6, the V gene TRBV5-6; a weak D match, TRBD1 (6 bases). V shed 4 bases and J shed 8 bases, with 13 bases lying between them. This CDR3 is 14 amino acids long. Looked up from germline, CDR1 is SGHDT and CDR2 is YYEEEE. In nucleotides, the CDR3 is TGTGCCAGCAGCCAAGGGACATACTATTCACCCCTCCACTTT. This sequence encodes CASSQGTYYSPLHF.

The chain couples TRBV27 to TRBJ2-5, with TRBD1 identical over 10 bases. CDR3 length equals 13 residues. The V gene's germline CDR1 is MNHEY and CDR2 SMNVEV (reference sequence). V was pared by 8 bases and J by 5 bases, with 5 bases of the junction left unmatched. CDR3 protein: CASRQGAGETQYF. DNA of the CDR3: TGTGCCAGCCGACAGGGGGCTGGGGAGACCCAGTACTTC.

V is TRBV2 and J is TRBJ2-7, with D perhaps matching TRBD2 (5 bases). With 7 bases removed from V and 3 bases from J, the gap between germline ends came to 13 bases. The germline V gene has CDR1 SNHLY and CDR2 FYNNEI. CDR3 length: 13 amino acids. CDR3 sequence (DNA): TGTGCCAGCACCGGGGATGGTTTCTACGAGCAGTACTTC. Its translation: CASTGDGFYEQYF.

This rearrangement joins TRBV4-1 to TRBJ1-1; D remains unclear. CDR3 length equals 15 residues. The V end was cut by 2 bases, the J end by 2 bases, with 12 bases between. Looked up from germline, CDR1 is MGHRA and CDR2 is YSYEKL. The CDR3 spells CASSQHLHENTEAFF. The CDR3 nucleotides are TGCGCCAGCAGCCAACATCTTCACGAAAACACTGAAGCTTTCTTT.

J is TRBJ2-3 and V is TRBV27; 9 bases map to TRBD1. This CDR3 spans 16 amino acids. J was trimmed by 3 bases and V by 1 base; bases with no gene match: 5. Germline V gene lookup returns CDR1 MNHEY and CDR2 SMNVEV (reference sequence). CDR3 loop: CASSLLWDRVTDTQYF. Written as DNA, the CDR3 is TGTGCCAGCAGTTTATTGTGGGACAGGGTTACAGATACGCAGTATTTT.

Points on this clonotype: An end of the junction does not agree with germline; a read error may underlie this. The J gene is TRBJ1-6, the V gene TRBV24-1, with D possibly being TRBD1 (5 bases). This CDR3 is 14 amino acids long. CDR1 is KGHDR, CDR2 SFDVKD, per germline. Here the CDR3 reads CTTSEGVAGSPLHF. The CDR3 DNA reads TGTACCACCAGTGAAGGGGTTGCTGGCTCACCCCTCCACTTT.

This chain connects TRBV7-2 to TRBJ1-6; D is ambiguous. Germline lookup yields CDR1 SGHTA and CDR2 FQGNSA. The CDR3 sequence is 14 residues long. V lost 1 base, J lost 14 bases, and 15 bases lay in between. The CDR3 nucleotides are TGTGCCAGCAGCTTAGGTGGAGCGTGGGGAGCCCTCCACTTT. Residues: CASSLGGAWGALHF.

CDR3: CASSYRAGASGGPYNEQFF. As DNA, the CDR3 is TGTGCCAGCAGCTACCGGGCGGGCGCTAGCGGGGGACCCTACAATGAGCAGTTCTTC. The rearrangement joins TRBV7-9 to TRBJ2-1; 10 positions agree with TRBD2. V was pared by 4 bases and J by 2 bases, with 14 bases of the junction left unmatched. The CDR3 has 19 residues. CDR1 and CDR2 (germline): SEHNR, FQNEAQ (reference sequence).

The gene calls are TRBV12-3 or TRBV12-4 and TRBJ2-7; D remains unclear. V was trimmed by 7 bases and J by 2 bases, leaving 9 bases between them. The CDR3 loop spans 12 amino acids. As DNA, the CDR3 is TGTGCCAGCACCGACGGACCCTACGAGCAGTACTTC. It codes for CASTDGPYEQYF.

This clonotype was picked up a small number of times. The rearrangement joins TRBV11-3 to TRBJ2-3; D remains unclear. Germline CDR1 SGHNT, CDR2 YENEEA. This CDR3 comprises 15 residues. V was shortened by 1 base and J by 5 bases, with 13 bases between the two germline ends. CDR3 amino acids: CASSLVGPPVDTQYF. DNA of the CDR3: TGTGCCAGCAGCTTAGTCGGGCCGCCGGTAGATACGCAGTATTTT.

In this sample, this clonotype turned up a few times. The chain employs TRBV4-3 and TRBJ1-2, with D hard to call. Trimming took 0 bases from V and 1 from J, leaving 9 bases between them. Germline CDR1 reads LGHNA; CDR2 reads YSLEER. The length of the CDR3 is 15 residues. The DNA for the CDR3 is TGCGCCAGCAGCCAAGACAGAGGGATTAACTATGGCTACACCTTC. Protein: CASSQDRGINYGYTF.

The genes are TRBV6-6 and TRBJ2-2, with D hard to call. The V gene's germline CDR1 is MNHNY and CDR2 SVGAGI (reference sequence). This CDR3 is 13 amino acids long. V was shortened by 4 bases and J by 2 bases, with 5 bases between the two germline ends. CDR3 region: CASSWSNTGELFF. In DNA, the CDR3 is TGTGCCAGCAGTTGGTCAAACACCGGGGAGCTGTTTTTT.

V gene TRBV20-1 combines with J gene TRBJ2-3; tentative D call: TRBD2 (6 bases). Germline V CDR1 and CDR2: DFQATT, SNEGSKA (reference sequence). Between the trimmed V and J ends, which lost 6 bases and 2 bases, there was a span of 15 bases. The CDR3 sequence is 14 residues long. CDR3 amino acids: CSAVLAALTDTQYF. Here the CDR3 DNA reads TGCAGTGCCGTACTAGCAGCTCTCACAGATACGCAGTATTTT.

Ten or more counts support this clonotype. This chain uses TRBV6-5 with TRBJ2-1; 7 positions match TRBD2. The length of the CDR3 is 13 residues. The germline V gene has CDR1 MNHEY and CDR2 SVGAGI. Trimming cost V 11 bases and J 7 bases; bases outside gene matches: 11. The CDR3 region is CAVRGVSANEQFF. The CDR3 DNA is TGTGCCGTACGGGGGGTCTCGGCAAATGAGCAGTTCTTC.